This is a list of T cell receptor beta chains from one sample in a study of cytomegalovirus exposure and HLA in healthy donors. TCRdb's table, derived via immunoSEQ multiplex PCR, lists solely in-frame clones and lacks some. The repertoire holds 150,000 to 200,000 clones, more than 80% seen once, with 2.4% in the top ten. Sequencing input: PBMCs. The receptor set was obtained from a male donor in good health and CMV-seronegative. Each CDR3 is given without its conserved first and last residue.

>TRBV30|TRBJ1-2
AWSGGEGYT
>TRBV4-1|TRBJ2-3
ASSQGRGTDTQY
>TRBV19|TRBJ2-2
ASSATGQTGELF
>TRBV7-9|TRBJ2-7
ASSPGRSSYEQY
>TRBV5-1|TRBJ2-7
ASSLGLAGGLDTYEQY
>TRBV19|TRBJ2-5
ASSSQGQQETQY
>TRBV27|TRBJ2-7
ASSPGRAPSSYEQY
>TRBV10-2|TRBJ2-3
ASSGPGTSGSTDTQY
>TRBV6-1|TRBJ1-4
ASTGGEKLF
>TRBV2|TRBJ2-7
ATRRQGGPSSYEQY
>TRBV7-2|TRBJ2-3
ASSITSGIDTQY
>TRBV4-3|TRBJ1-2
ASSQDPSGQGANYGYT
>TRBV6-1|TRBJ2-7
AVGGYYEQY
>TRBV5-1|TRBJ1-1
ASSLASGNTEAF
>TRBV6-5|TRBJ2-2
ASPRESPGELF
>TRBV4-1|TRBJ1-2
ASSQRTPTNYGYT
>TRBV5-1|TRBJ2-7
ASSLEGQGAIDEQY
>TRBV5-6|TRBJ2-7
ASSSQGGSSYEQY
>TRBV9|TRBJ2-1
ASSVALSGGWDEQF
>TRBV19|.
ASSAQILYEQY